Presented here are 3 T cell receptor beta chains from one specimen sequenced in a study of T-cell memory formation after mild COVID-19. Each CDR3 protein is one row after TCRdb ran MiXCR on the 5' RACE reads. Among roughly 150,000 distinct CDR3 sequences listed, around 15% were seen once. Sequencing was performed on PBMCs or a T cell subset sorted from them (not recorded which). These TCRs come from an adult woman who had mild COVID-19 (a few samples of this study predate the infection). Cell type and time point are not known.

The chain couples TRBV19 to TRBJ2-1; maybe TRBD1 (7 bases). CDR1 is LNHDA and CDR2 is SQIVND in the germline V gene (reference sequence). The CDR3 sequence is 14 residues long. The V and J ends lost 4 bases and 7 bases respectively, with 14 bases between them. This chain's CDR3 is CASSTAGGRNEQFF. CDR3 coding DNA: TGTGCCAGTAGTACGGCAGGGGGGAGGAATGAGCAGTTCTTC. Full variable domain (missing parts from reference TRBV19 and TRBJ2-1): DGGITQSPKYLFRKEGQNVTLSCEQNLNHDAMYWYRQDPGQGLRLIYYSQIVNDFQKGDIAEGYSVSREKKESFPLTVTSAQKNPTAFYLCASSTAGGRNEQFFGPGTRLTVL.

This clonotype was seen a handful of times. The CDR3 sequence: CASSQGGTGFGYTF. CDR3 DNA: TGTGCCAGCAGCCAAGGGGGGACAGGATTCGGCTACACCTTC. The J gene is TRBJ1-2, the V gene TRBV3-1, with 8 bases that match TRBD1. The CDR3 runs 14 residues. V was clipped by 1 base and J by 8 bases; unmatched bases: 6. Per germline, CDR1 LGHDT and CDR2 YNNKEL (reference sequence).

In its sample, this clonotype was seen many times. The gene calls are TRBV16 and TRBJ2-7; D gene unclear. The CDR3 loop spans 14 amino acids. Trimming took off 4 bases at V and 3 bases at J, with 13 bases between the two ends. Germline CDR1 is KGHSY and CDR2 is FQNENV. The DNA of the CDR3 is TGTGCCAGCAGCCCCTCTCGTTTAGGCTACGAGCAGTACTTC. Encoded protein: CASSPSRLGYEQYF.